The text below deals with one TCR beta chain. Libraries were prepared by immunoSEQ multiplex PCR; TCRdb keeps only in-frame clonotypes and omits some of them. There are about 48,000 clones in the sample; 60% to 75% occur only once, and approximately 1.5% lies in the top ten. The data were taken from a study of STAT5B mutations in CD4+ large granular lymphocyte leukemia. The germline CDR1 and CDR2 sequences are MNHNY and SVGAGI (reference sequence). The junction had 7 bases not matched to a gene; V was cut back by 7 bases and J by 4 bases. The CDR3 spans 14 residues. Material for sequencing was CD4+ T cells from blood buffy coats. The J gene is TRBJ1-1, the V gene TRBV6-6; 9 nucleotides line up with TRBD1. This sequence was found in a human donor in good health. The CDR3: CASIPGQGVTEAFF. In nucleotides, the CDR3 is TGTGCCAGCATTCCGGGACAGGGCGTCACTGAAGCTTTCTTT.